The T cell receptor beta chain described here comes from a study of cytomegalovirus exposure and HLA in healthy donors. As for the study in general: In an earlier analysis, approximately 120 million unique TCR beta sequences were found from some 200 million T cells.

Trimming removed 6 bases at V and 0 bases at J, with 20 bases between. The CDR3 runs 17 residues. Germline CDR1 reads KGHSH; CDR2 reads LQKENI. The primer mix had 60 Vbeta and 13 Jbeta primers. Clones were read by immunoSEQ multiplex PCR, and TCRdb kept only the in-frame ones, dropping some. Here the sample spans more than 70,000 clones, less than 85% being singletons. This sequence originates from a woman in her forties or fifties in good health and CMV-seropositive. The sequenced sample was PBMCs. This chain joins TRBV18 and TRBJ1-2, with D perhaps TRBD1 (5 bases). CDR3 in amino acids: CASSSLQGRDSNYGYTF. As DNA, the CDR3 is TGTGCCAGCTCCTCACTTCAGGGTCGAGATTCTAACTATGGCTACACCTTC.